The clone carrying this TCR beta chain was observed a handful of times. The entry originates in a study of graft-versus-host responses after intestinal transplantation. Lamina propria and intraepithelial lymphocytes were released by processing graft tissue. This CDR3 contains 14 residues. J gave up 7 bases and V 1 base, and 4 bases lay outside the gene matches. CDR1 and CDR2 from the germline V gene are SGHRS and YFSETQ. Generated by immunoSEQ multiplex PCR, the TCRdb table keeps only in-frame clones and is missing some. The repertoire has approximately 3,100 clones, around 74% of them found once; the top ten carry about 9.4%.

The receptor was isolated from a human patient who received an intestinal transplant, so some T cells may come from the graft donor. The chain couples TRBV5-1 to TRBJ2-1; 8 bases are a match to TRBD1. Source: ileum tissue, taken roughly 5 and 7 days after intestinal transplantation. The chain's CDR3 is CASSLSGGANEQFF. The CDR3 DNA is TGCGCCAGCAGCTTGTCAGGGGGCGCGAATGAGCAGTTCTTC.